The 19 T cell receptor beta chains below come from one sample, sequenced in a study of T cells in localized non-small cell lung cancer. Sequenced by immunoSEQ multiplex PCR; TCRdb stores in-frame clones only, minus some. The sample has under 40,000 clones; around 90% are singletons. Sequencing used peripheral blood mononuclear cells, obtained before any cancer treatment. The receptors derive from a man aged 35-75 years with stage III lung adenocarcinoma.

The chain is built from TRBV18 and TRBJ2-5; 8 nucleotides align to TRBD1. Germline values: CDR1 KGHSH, CDR2 LQKENI. The CDR3 loop spans 15 amino acids. Germline trimming cut 4 bases from V and 7 bases from J; bases unmatched to any gene: 11. In DNA, the CDR3 is TGTGCCAGCTCACTTTCGACAGGGGTTTTGGTGACCCAGTACTTC. Protein: CASSLSTGVLVTQYF.

The V gene is TRBV19, the J gene TRBJ2-7, with a weak D call TRBD2 (7 bases). In germline, CDR1 is LNHDA, CDR2 SQIVND (reference sequence). The V gene lost 1 base and the J gene lost 2 bases, with 15 bases spanning the gap. The CDR3 sequence is 16 residues long. Here the CDR3 reads CASSIAAGARTYEQYF. The CDR3 DNA is TGTGCCAGTAGTATAGCGGCGGGGGCCCGGACCTACGAGCAGTACTTC.

The chain couples TRBV11-2 to TRBJ2-7; D might be TRBD1 (6 bases). V gave up 5 bases and J gave up 2 bases, with 13 bases separating them. The CDR3 sequence is 14 residues long. The V gene's germline CDR1 is SGHAT and CDR2 FQNNGV. The CDR3 DNA follows: TGTGCCAGCAGCAGAGACAGGACCACCTACGAGCAGTACTTC. It translates to CASSRDRTTYEQYF. Based on the CDR3 plus reference TRBV11-2 and TRBJ2-7, the full variable domain is EAGVAQSPRYKIIEKRQSVAFWCNPISGHATLYWYQQILGQGPKLLIQFQNNGVVDDSQLPKDRFSAERLKGVDSTLKIQPAKLEDSAVYLCASSRDRTTYEQYFGPGTRLTVT.

This chain uses TRBV10-3 with TRBJ1-5; weak D call: TRBD1 (6 bases). CDR1 and CDR2 from the germline V gene are ENHRY and SYGVKD. The CDR3 consists of 13 residues. Trimming took off 11 bases at V and 1 base at J, with 12 bases between the two ends. The CDR3: CAAQGGSNQPQHF. The CDR3 DNA reads as TGTGCCGCCCAAGGGGGGAGCAATCAGCCCCAGCATTTT.

The chain recombines TRBV7-2 with TRBJ1-1; no clear D. The CDR3 length is 16 residues. CDR1 and CDR2 from the germline V gene are SGHTA and FQGNSA. Trimming pared 11 bases from V and 4 bases from J, leaving 26 bases between. The CDR3 coding sequence is TGTGCCGGCGCCAGAGGGATAGGACGATTAAGCACTGAAGCTTTCTTT. This encodes CAGARGIGRLSTEAFF.

The chain recombines TRBV5-4 with TRBJ2-1; TRBD2 aligns across 14 bases. CDR1 and CDR2 from the germline V gene are SGHNT and YYREEE (reference sequence). The CDR3 covers 17 residues. Trimming took 0 bases from V and 7 from J; bases not matched to a gene: 6. In DNA, the CDR3 is TGTGCCAGCAGCTTGGGACTAGCGGGGGGGCTTTGGAATGAGCAGTTCTTC. Translation: CASSLGLAGGLWNEQFF.

The chain carries TRBV19 and TRBJ2-1; 11 positions agree with TRBD2. Germline CDR1 is LNHDA and CDR2 is SQIVND (reference sequence). CDR3 length equals 16 residues. J lost 3 bases, V lost 6 bases, and 7 bases had no gene match. The CDR3 here is CASSPRGTSGYNEQFF. Written as DNA, the CDR3 is TGTGCCAGTAGCCCCCGAGGGACTAGCGGCTACAATGAGCAGTTCTTC.

V is TRBV18 and J is TRBJ1-1, with D perhaps TRBD1 (5 bases). The CDR3 is 16 amino acids. V lost 7 bases and J 3 bases, leaving 21 bases between the germline ends. The V gene's germline CDR1 is KGHSH and CDR2 LQKENI. The CDR3 region is CASLRVFSGEHTEAFF. CDR3 nucleotides: TGTGCCAGCTTAAGGGTGTTTTCGGGGGAGCACACTGAAGCTTTCTTT.

The chain combines TRBV7-9 with TRBJ2-2, with 10 bases lining up with TRBD1. This CDR3 region has 15 residues. Germline V gene sequence: CDR1 SEHNR, CDR2 FQNEAQ (reference sequence). Losses at the gene ends were 6 bases for V and 3 bases for J; bases not matched to a gene: 4. The CDR3 coding sequence is TGTGCCAGCAGGTTCGGGACAGGGGACACCGGGGAGCTGTTTTTT. It yields the protein CASRFGTGDTGELFF.

The chain is built from TRBV7-9 and TRBJ1-4; D is undetermined. The CDR3 has 15 residues. V was shortened by 5 bases and J by 0 bases, with 10 bases between the two germline ends. CDR1 SEHNR and CDR2 FQNEAQ come from the germline V gene (reference sequence). The CDR3 is CASSPTTATNEKLFF. For the CDR3, the DNA is TGTGCCAGCAGCCCTACGACGGCAACTAATGAAAAACTGTTTTTT.

The rearrangement uses TRBV18 and TRBJ2-7; 8 bases match TRBD1. This CDR3 contains 12 residues. Germline V CDR1 and CDR2: KGHSH, LQKENI. V gave up 3 bases and J gave up 5 bases; unmatched junction bases: 0. The CDR3 sequence: CASSPDRDEQYF. In DNA, the CDR3 is TGTGCCAGCTCACCGGACAGGGACGAGCAGTACTTC.

This clone was observed once. The chain links TRBV30 to TRBJ1-5; weak D call: TRBD1 (6 bases). Trimming shortened V by 2 bases and J by 6 bases, and 14 bases separated the two germline ends. There are 14 residues in the CDR3. CDR1 and CDR2 from the germline V gene are GTSNPN and SVGIG (reference sequence). CDR3 protein: CAWSPGRGFQPQHF. DNA for the CDR3: TGTGCCTGGAGTCCTGGCAGGGGCTTTCAGCCCCAGCATTTT.

DNA for the CDR3: TGTGCCAGCTCACCACGGACTAGACAAGAGACCCAGTACTTC. It is translated as CASSPRTRQETQYF. This chain connects TRBV18 to TRBJ2-5; 7 bases fit TRBD2. The CDR3 extends over 14 amino acids. The germline V gene has CDR1 KGHSH and CDR2 LQKENI. V was pared by 1 base and J by 2 bases, with 1 base of the junction left unmatched.

This clone was seen only a few times. The chain recombines TRBV2 with TRBJ2-1, with D possibly matching TRBD1 (5 bases). Trimming stripped 7 bases from V and 4 bases from J, with 11 bases between. The germline V gene has CDR1 SNHLY and CDR2 FYNNEI. The CDR3 runs 13 residues. The chain's CDR3 is CASTTDTYNEQFF. The CDR3 DNA sequence: TGTGCCAGCACCACGGACACGTACAATGAGCAGTTCTTC.

This rearrangement joins TRBV4-2 to TRBJ2-1; weak D call: TRBD2 (5 bases). The CDR3 runs 16 residues. The germline gives CDR1 LGHNA, CDR2 YNFKEQ. Trimming took 0 bases from V and 7 from J, leaving 16 bases between them. The CDR3 loop reads CASSQEARAGNNEQFF. Written as DNA, the CDR3 is TGTGCCAGCAGCCAAGAGGCAAGGGCGGGTAATAATGAGCAGTTCTTC.

CDR3 region: CASSLISGGAWNEQFF. The CDR3 coding sequence is TGTGCCAGCAGCTTGATAAGCGGGGGGGCTTGGAATGAGCAGTTCTTC. The chain is built from TRBV5-5 and TRBJ2-1, with 10 bases fitting TRBD2. The ends lost 1 base at V and 7 bases at J; junction bases unmatched: 8. This CDR3 has 16 amino acids. Germline assignment: CDR1 SGHKS and CDR2 YYEKEE (reference sequence).

The rearrangement links TRBV14 to TRBJ1-1, with D perhaps TRBD1 (6 bases). V lost 3 bases, J lost 0 bases, and 8 bases lay in between. The CDR3 has 14 residues. Germline assignment: CDR1 SGHDN and CDR2 FVKESK. CDR3 sequence: CASSHRGLNTEAFF. In nucleotides, the CDR3 is TGTGCCAGCAGCCACAGGGGATTGAACACTGAAGCTTTCTTT.

The rearrangement joins TRBV7-9 to TRBJ1-6, with 7 nucleotides matching TRBD1. V was pared by 1 base and J by 7 bases, with 4 bases of the junction left unmatched. The CDR3 extends over 15 amino acids. Germline loops: CDR1 SEHNR, CDR2 FQNEAQ (reference sequence). CDR3 coding DNA: TGTGCCAGCAGCTTAGTGGGGACAGCGAATTCACCCCTCCACTTT. Protein product: CASSLVGTANSPLHF.

The genes are TRBV4-2 and TRBJ1-2; D possibly corresponds to TRBD1 (5 bases). V lost 2 bases, J lost 2 bases, and 12 bases lay in between. CDR1 is LGHNA, CDR2 YNFKEQ, per germline. The CDR3 covers 15 residues. As DNA, the CDR3 is TGTGCCAGCAGCCAATTATCCGGGACGAACTATGGCTACACCTTC. Its protein product is CASSQLSGTNYGYTF.